This is a list of T cell receptor beta chains from one sample in a study of beta chain features in type 1 diabetes. The method was immunoSEQ multiplex PCR; TCRdb's version includes in-frame clones alone and lacks a portion of them. The table records 430,000 or so clones, around 10% of them present only once. Material for sequencing was naive CD4+ T cells from blood. These receptors originate from a woman between 18 and 29 years old in good health. The CDR3 runs from the conserved cysteine through the conserved F or W. D genes are given only for firm matches. Not all rows give a size; the values are once, few, many and, for expanded clones, a class.

>TRBD2|TRBV11-2|.|TRBJ2-1
CASSLAGIYNEQFF
TGTGCCAGCAGTCTAGCGGGAATCTACAATGAGCAGTTCTTC
>.|TRBV7-2|.|TRBJ2-1
CASSLVAGTVRGNEQFF
TGTGCCAGCAGCTTAGTCGCGGGGACAGTACGTGGCAATGAGCAGTTCTTC
>.|TRBV4-3|few|TRBJ2-4
CASSQDSLNIQYF
TGCGCCAGCAGCCAAGATAGCCTGAACATTCAGTACTTC
>TRBD1|TRBV10-3|.|TRBJ2-7
CAIAGTGSDEQYF
TGTGCCATCGCTGGGACAGGGAGTGACGAGCAGTACTTC
>TRBD2|TRBV7-9|.|TRBJ2-5
CASSSRLAQETQYF
TGTGCCAGCAGCTCGCGACTAGCCCAAGAGACCCAGTACTTC
>.|TRBV7-2|few|TRBJ2-2
CASSFSANTGELFF
TGTGCCAGCAGCTTCAGTGCGAACACCGGGGAGCTGTTTTTT
>.|TRBV2|few|TRBJ1-6
CASTGRGATNSPLHF
TGTGCCAGCACCGGAAGGGGGGCTACTAATTCACCCCTCCACTTT
>.|TRBV4-3|.|TRBJ2-7
CASSQGDNPPYEQYF
TGCGCCAGCAGCCAAGGGGATAATCCACCCTACGAGCAGTACTTC
>.|TRBV4-3|.|TRBJ2-1
CASSQDAIRSSYNEQFF
TGCGCCAGCAGCCAAGATGCTATCAGGAGCTCCTACAATGAGCAGTTCTTC
>.|TRBV4-1|.|TRBJ2-7
CASSQDHGVEQYF
TGCGCCAGCAGCCAAGATCACGGGGTCGAGCAGTACTTC
>.|TRBV10-3|.|TRBJ2-6
CAIGKTGSGANVLTF
TGTGCCATTGGCAAAACAGGGTCTGGGGCCAACGTCCTGACTTTC
>.|TRBV4-2|.|TRBJ2-1
CASSQDPSPGTYEQFF
TGTGCCAGCAGCCAAGATCCGAGCCCGGGGACATATGAGCAGTTCTTC
>.|TRBV25-1|.|TRBJ2-2
CASSALGGPSGTGELFF
TGTGCCAGCAGTGCCCTTGGGGGGCCATCGGGCACCGGGGAGCTGTTTTTT
>TRBD1|TRBV5-1|few|TRBJ2-5
CASRGPGTAQETQYF
TGCGCCAGCAGGGGACCCGGGACAGCTCAAGAGACCCAGTACTTC
>.|TRBV7-2|.|TRBJ2-5
CASSFTLVGQETQYF
TGTGCCAGCAGCTTTACTTTAGTAGGCCAAGAGACCCAGTACTTC
>TRBD2|TRBV29-1|.|TRBJ2-1
CSVVWTSGRAGNEQFF
TGCAGCGTTGTATGGACTAGCGGGAGGGCCGGCAATGAGCAGTTCTTC
>.|TRBV7-9|.|TRBJ2-3
CASSLLLGDTQYF
TGTGCCAGCAGCTTACTTCTGGGAGATACGCAGTATTTT
>TRBD2|TRBV27|.|TRBJ2-5
CATGTSGGFQETQYF
TGTGCCACAGGGACTAGCGGGGGTTTCCAAGAGACCCAGTACTTC
>.|TRBV29-1|few|TRBJ2-5
CSVIGLQETQYF
TGCAGCGTAATTGGATTACAAGAGACCCAGTACTTC
>TRBD2|TRBV7-2|.|TRBJ2-5
CASSLSGAKEETRYF
TGTGCCAGCAGCTTGAGCGGGGCCAAGGAAGAGACCCGGTACTTC
>.|TRBV18|.|TRBJ2-2
CASSPLQANTGELFF
TGTGCCAGCTCACCGTTACAGGCGAACACCGGGGAGCTGTTTTTT
>TRBD1|TRBV4-1|few|TRBJ1-2
CASSRQGDYGYTF
TGCGCCAGCAGCCGACAGGGAGACTATGGCTACACCTTC
>TRBD1|TRBV19|few|TRBJ1-2
CASSIGTADIGYTF
TGTGCCAGTAGTATCGGGACAGCGGACATAGGCTACACCTTC
>.|TRBV10-3|.|TRBJ1-5
CAISGAGGNQPQHF
TGTGCCATCAGTGGGGCAGGTGGCAATCAGCCCCAGCATTTT
>TRBD1|TRBV7-2|few|TRBJ2-1
CASSLFGTGYNEQFF
TGTGCCAGCAGCTTGTTCGGGACAGGTTACAATGAGCAGTTCTTC
>TRBD2|TRBV5-4|few|TRBJ2-3
CASTPGGTDTQYF
TGTGCCAGCACCCCGGGAGGTACAGATACGCAGTATTTT
>.|TRBV4-2|few|TRBJ1-2
CASSQGSGGRDYGYTF
TGTGCCAGCAGCCAAGGTTCTGGAGGGAGGGACTATGGCTACACCTTC
>TRBD2|TRBV6-6|few|TRBJ2-1
CASRRTSGESNEQFF
TGTGCCAGCAGACGGACTAGCGGGGAGTCCAATGAGCAGTTCTTC
>.|TRBV4-2|.|TRBJ2-1
CASSQQLRVDEQFF
TGTGCCAGCAGCCAGCAGTTACGGGTCGATGAGCAGTTCTTC
>.|TRBV14|.|TRBJ1-2
CASSRFGAGYTF
TGTGCCAGCAGCCGCTTCGGTGCGGGCTACACCTTC
>TRBD1|TRBV9|.|TRBJ1-1
CASSVGAGGASPEAFF
TGTGCCAGCAGCGTAGGGGCAGGGGGCGCCAGCCCTGAAGCTTTCTTT
>TRBD1|TRBV25-1|few|TRBJ1-1
CASSEGTGGDTEAFF
TGTGCCAGCAGTGAGGGGACAGGCGGGGACACTGAAGCTTTCTTT
>.|TRBV29-1|.|TRBJ1-1
CSVAQRSGGYTEAFF
TGCAGCGTTGCGCAAAGGTCCGGGGGGTACACTGAAGCTTTCTTT
>.|TRBV23-1|few|TRBJ1-1
CASRLDLGMNTEAFF
TGCGCCAGCAGACTAGACCTGGGGATGAACACTGAAGCTTTCTTT
>.|TRBV29-1|few|TRBJ1-1
CSAPPRGMDTEAFF
TGCAGCGCCCCGCCGAGGGGTATGGACACTGAAGCTTTCTTT
>.|TRBV7-3|.|TRBJ2-1
CASSPDLLSRNNEQFF
TGTGCCAGCAGCCCCGATCTACTCAGTCGGAACAATGAGCAGTTCTTC
>.|TRBV6-6|.|TRBJ2-5
CASTLSGSQETQYF
TGTGCCAGCACCCTTAGCGGTTCGCAAGAGACCCAGTACTTC
>.|TRBV15|few|TRBJ2-5
CATAGLVQETQYF
TGTGCCACCGCGGGGCTAGTCCAAGAGACCCAGTACTTC
>.|TRBV7-2|few|TRBJ2-5
CASSPSPAQETQYF
TGTGCCAGCAGCCCCAGTCCGGCCCAAGAGACCCAGTACTTC
>.|TRBV29-1|few|TRBJ2-3
CSVERLARTDTQYF
TGCAGCGTTGAACGGCTAGCGCGCACAGATACGCAGTATTTT
>.|TRBV7-2|.|TRBJ2-5
CASSQLGRSGPGAQYF
TGTGCCAGCAGCCAACTAGGGCGGTCCGGCCCGGGGGCCCAGTACTTC
>.|TRBV7-9|.|TRBJ1-1
CASSLAGGGAEAFF
TGTGCCAGCAGCTTAGCAGGAGGCGGGGCTGAAGCTTTCTTT
>.|TRBV25-1|.|TRBJ1-2
CASNPSPNYGYTF
TGTGCCAGCAACCCCTCCCCTAACTATGGCTACACCTTC
>.|TRBV7-9|.|TRBJ2-3
CASLTDTQYF
TGTGCCAGCTTGACAGATACGCAGTATTTT
>TRBD1|TRBV5-1|few|TRBJ2-3
CASSLGDRDTDTQYF
TGCGCCAGCAGCTTGGGGGACAGGGATACAGATACGCAGTATTTT
>.|TRBV29-1|.|TRBJ1-1
CSALGTQNTEAFF
TGCAGCGCCCTGGGCACACAGAACACTGAAGCTTTCTTT
>.|TRBV6-1|.|TRBJ2-6
CASRVSGANVLTF
TGTGCCAGCCGCGTCTCTGGGGCCAACGTCCTGACTTTC
>.|TRBV7-9|few|TRBJ1-1
CASSSPALFHTEAFF
TGTGCCAGCAGCTCACCGGCTCTCTTCCACACTGAAGCTTTCTTT
>.|TRBV15|few|TRBJ2-1
CATSRVGGRVFF
TGTGCCACCAGCAGAGTAGGGGGACGCGTGTTCTTC
>.|TRBV21-1|few|TRBJ2-5
CASSKRGETQYF
TGTGCCAGCAGCAAAAGGGGGGAGACCCAGTACTTC
>TRBD1|TRBV6-1|few|TRBJ2-3
CASSERRWTGYTDTQYF
TGTGCCAGCAGTGAACGACGCTGGACAGGGTACACAGATACGCAGTATTTT